This T cell receptor (beta chain) came from a study of T cells in tuberculosis. Whole-study results and caveats: Active tuberculosis patients had shorter CDR3-alpha; the beta difference was nonsignificant.

Using immunoSEQ multiplex PCR, the repertoire was profiled, and TCRdb retains in-frame clones only, with some absent. In the table there are over 30,000 clones, around 97% of which are singletons. Worth noting for this clone: Its matching antigen is unknown.

Sequenced: PBMCs. The sequence came from a donor between 10 and 35 years old with latent tuberculosis or without tuberculosis infection.

Here the CDR3 DNA reads TGTGCCAGCAGCTCTGGGACAGAGTCCTACGAGCAGTACTTC. Protein: CASSSGTESYEQYF. The chain is built from TRBV13 and TRBJ2-7; 7 bases fit TRBD1. The germline CDR1 and CDR2 sequences are PRHDT and FYEKMQ (reference sequence). V lost 4 bases and J lost 1; bases outside the gene matches: 4. The CDR3 spans 14 residues. Full variable domain (outside the CDR3, taken from reference TRBV13 and TRBJ2-7): AAGVIQSPRHLIKEKRETATLKCYPIPRHDTVYWYQQGPGQDPQFLISFYEKMQSDKGSIPDRFSAQQFSDYHSELNMSSLELGDSALYFCASSSGTESYEQYFGPGTRLTVT.